This T cell receptor (beta chain) was sequenced in a study of CD8 T cells in ankylosing spondylitis. The study's findings and limits: Characteristic, it appeared, of ankylosing spondylitis blood was a TCR beta motif of 7 or 8 highly homologous variants. Matched synovial fluid from ankylosing spondylitis patients was reported to be enriched for disease-linked clones.

Germline lookup yields CDR1 LGHDT and CDR2 YNNKEL (reference sequence). The ends were cut back, 1 base at V and 7 bases at J, with 17 bases in the middle. The CDR3 runs to 16 residues. This clonotype turned up a few times. Its matching antigen is unknown. MiXCR, applied by TCRdb to the 5' RACE reads, yields one record per CDR3 protein. The sample records approximately 200,000 distinct CDR3 sequences, roughly 13% being singletons. This clonotype originated in a female donor with ankylosing spondylitis or in good health (not recorded which). The chain has TRBV3-1 and TRBJ2-1; tentative D call: TRBD2 (6 bases). Sequenced sample: blood, either unsorted or a sorted T cell fraction (not recorded which). The CDR3 spells CASSQARDSQVNEQFF. CDR3 nucleotides: TGTGCCAGCAGCCAAGCCCGGGACTCCCAGGTGAATGAGCAGTTCTTC.